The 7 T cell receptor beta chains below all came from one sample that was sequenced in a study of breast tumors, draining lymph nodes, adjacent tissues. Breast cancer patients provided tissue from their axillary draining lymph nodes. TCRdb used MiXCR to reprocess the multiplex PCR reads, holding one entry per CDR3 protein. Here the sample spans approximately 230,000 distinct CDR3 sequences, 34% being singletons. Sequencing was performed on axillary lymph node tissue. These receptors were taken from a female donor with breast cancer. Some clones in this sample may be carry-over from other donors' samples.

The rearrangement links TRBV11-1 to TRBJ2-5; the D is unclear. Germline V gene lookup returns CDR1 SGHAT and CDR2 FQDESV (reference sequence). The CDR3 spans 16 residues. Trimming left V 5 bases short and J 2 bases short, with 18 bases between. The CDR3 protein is CASSAIGATGQETQYF. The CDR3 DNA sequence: TGTGCCAGCAGCGCTATCGGCGCCACCGGGCAAGAGACCCAGTACTTC.

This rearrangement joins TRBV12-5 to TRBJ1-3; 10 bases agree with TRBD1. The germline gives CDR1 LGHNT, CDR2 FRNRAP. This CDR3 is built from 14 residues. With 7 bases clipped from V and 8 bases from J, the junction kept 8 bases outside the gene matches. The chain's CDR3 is CASARGTGEYTIYF. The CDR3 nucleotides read TGTGCTAGTGCCAGGGGGACAGGGGAATACACCATATATTTT.

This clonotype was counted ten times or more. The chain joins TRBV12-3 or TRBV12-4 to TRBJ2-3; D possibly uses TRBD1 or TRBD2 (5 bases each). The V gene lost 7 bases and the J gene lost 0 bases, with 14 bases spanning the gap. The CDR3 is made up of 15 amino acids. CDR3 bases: TGTGCCAGCACCTTCGGGGCCGGGAGCACAGATACGCAGTATTTT. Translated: CASTFGAGSTDTQYF.

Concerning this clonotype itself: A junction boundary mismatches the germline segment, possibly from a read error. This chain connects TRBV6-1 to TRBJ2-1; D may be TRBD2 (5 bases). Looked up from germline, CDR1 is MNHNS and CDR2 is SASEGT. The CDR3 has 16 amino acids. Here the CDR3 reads CVSKRRTRYSYNEQFF. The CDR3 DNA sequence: TGTGTCAGCAAGCGAAGAACTAGATACTCCTACAATGAGCAGTTCTTC.

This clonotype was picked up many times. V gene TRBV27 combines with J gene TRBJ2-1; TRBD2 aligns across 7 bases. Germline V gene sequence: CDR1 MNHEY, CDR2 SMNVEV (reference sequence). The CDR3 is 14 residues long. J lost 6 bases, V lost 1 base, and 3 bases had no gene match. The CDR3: CASSLLGGGNEQFF. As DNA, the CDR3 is TGTGCCAGCAGTTTATTGGGGGGGGGCAATGAGCAGTTCTTC.

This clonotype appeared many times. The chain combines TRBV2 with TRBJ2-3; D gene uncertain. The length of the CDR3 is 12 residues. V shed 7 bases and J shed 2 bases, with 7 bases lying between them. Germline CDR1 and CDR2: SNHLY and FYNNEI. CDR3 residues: CASKADTDTQYF. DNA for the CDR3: TGTGCCAGCAAGGCGGACACAGATACGCAGTATTTT. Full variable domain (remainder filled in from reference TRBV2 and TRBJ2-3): EPEVTQTPSHQVTQMGQEVILRCVPISNHLYFYWYRQILGQKVEFLVSFYNNEISEKSEIFDDQFSVERPDGSNFTLKIRSTKLEDSAMYFCASKADTDTQYFGPGTRLTVL.

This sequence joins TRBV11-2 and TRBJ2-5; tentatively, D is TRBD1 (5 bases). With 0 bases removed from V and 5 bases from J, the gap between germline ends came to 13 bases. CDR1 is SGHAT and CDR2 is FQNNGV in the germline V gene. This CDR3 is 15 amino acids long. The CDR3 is CASSLDIGAWETQYF. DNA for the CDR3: TGTGCCAGCAGCTTAGATATAGGGGCGTGGGAGACCCAGTACTTC.